This is a list of T cell receptor beta chains from one sample in a study of T cell responses to AZD1222 COVID-19 vaccine. TCRdb's table, derived via immunoSEQ multiplex PCR, lists solely in-frame clones and lacks some. The profile covers roughly 99,000 clones, with approximately 90% appearing a single time and 7.5% to 9.5% taken by the ten largest. The sample consisted of peripheral blood, taken 28 days after the second AZD1222 dose. All receptors derive from an adult who received the AZD1222 COVID-19 vaccine. The CDR3 runs from the conserved cysteine through the conserved F or W.

J gene: TRBJ1-5; V gene: TRBV10-3; CDR3 protein: CAISGTDQPQHF
J gene: TRBJ2-7; V gene: TRBV30; CDR3 protein: CAWSGVGYLNYEQYF
J gene: TRBJ2-1; V gene: TRBV6-5; CDR3 protein: CATGTSRSNEQFF
J gene: TRBJ2-2; V gene: TRBV4-3; CDR3 protein: CASSQEWLQNTGELFF
J gene: TRBJ1-5; V gene: TRBV3-1/TRBV3-2; CDR3 protein: CASRPEKGVEDQPQHF
J gene: TRBJ2-2; V gene: TRBV3-1/TRBV3-2; CDR3 protein: CASSQGVGSKTGELFF
J gene: TRBJ2-5; V gene: TRBV28; CDR3 protein: CASSLAGRGETQYF
J gene: TRBJ2-1; V gene: TRBV19; CDR3 protein: CASRRTGSYNEQFF
J gene: TRBJ1-1; V gene: TRBV19; CDR3 protein: CATQPRSEWNTEAFF
J gene: TRBJ2-1; V gene: TRBV7-2; CDR3 protein: CASRRAEGGQFF
J gene: TRBJ1-3; V gene: TRBV9; CDR3 protein: CASSATGGRGNTIYF
J gene: TRBJ1-6; V gene: TRBV25-1; CDR3 protein: CASSALEQGNSPLHF
J gene: TRBJ2-1; V gene: TRBV5-1; CDR3 protein: CASSLDGTPNNEQFF
J gene: TRBJ1-3; V gene: TRBV3-1/TRBV3-2; CDR3 protein: CASSQDPQGGYGNTIYF
J gene: TRBJ1-1; V gene: TRBV5-1; CDR3 protein: CASSLGVSSGQRLTEAFF
J gene: TRBJ1-5; V gene: TRBV6-6; CDR3 protein: CASSRDRDNQPQHF
J gene: TRBJ1-1; V gene: TRBV19; CDR3 protein: CASSILGDTEAFF
J gene: TRBJ1-2; V gene: TRBV28; CDR3 protein: CASTPEGGYGYTF
J gene: TRBJ2-7; V gene: TRBV7-2; CDR3 protein: CASSLGSRQYEQYF
J gene: TRBJ2-1; V gene: TRBV5-1; CDR3 protein: CASSSGLAGDNEQFF
J gene: TRBJ2-3; V gene: TRBV2; CDR3 protein: CASSVMAGVDTQYF
J gene: TRBJ1-2; V gene: TRBV9; CDR3 protein: CASSVNGATGSYGYTF
J gene: TRBJ2-7; V gene: TRBV27; CDR3 protein: CASSGTGLGDYEQYF
J gene: TRBJ1-1; V gene: TRBV6-6; CDR3 protein: CASSSKDRVTEAFF
J gene: TRBJ1-3; V gene: TRBV3-1/TRBV3-2; CDR3 protein: CASSLSASSSGNTIYF
J gene: TRBJ1-1; V gene: TRBV27; CDR3 protein: CASSLYGGTEAFF
J gene: TRBJ2-7; V gene: TRBV11-2; CDR3 protein: CASSLPGGTAPYEQYF
J gene: TRBJ1-6; V gene: TRBV14; CDR3 protein: CASSQVWQGNSPLHF